The next 24 T cell receptor beta chains were all read from a single sample in a study of T cells generated in artificial thymic organoids. Artificial thymic organoids aggregated human hematopoietic stem and progenitor cells with human DLL1-expressing MS5 murine stromal cells. Organoids were seeded with FACS-purified CD34+CD3- stem and progenitor cells depleted of residual T cells. Their antigens are not known. Reverse primers in the TRAC or TRBC constant regions drove separate semi-nested PCRs for TCRalpha and TCRbeta. TCRdb used MiXCR to reprocess the 5' RACE reads, holding one entry per CDR3 protein. The table includes approximately 7,700 distinct CDR3 sequences, roughly a quarter detected once. The sample consisted of naive CD8+ T cells grown in artificial thymic organoids from cord blood stem and progenitor cells. Specified subset: CD3+TCRalphabeta+CD8SP T cells; for blood, CD45RO-CCR7+ naive CD8+ T cells. These TCRs come from a human donor who gave cord blood stem cells for thymic organoid culture, a cardiac surgery patient who gave postnatal thymus, or a blood donor (not recorded which).

As for this clonotype: This may stem from a read error, because a much larger clone lies one nucleotide away. This rearrangement joins TRBV5-1 to TRBJ2-1; D gene unclear. CDR3 size: 15 residues. Germline CDR1 reads SGHRS; CDR2 reads YFSETQ. The CDR3 protein is CTSSFYGSSYNEQFF. CDR3 DNA sequence: TGCACCAGCAGCTTTTACGGCAGCTCCTACAATGAGCAGTTCTTC.

The genes are TRBV5-1 and TRBJ2-3, with 8 bases matching TRBD1. The J call is doubtful: the DNA matches TRBJ1-5 better. Germline values: CDR1 SGHRS, CDR2 YFSETQ. The CDR3 covers 12 residues. The CDR3 nucleotides are TGCGCCAGCAGCCTACAGGGGGATACGCAGCATTTT. Protein product: CASSLQGDTQHF.

V is TRBV12-3 or TRBV12-4 and J is TRBJ2-7; a weak D match, TRBD2 (6 bases). The V end lost 5 bases, the J end lost 1 base, and 12 bases lay between the germline ends. This CDR3 comprises 14 residues. The CDR3 DNA sequence: TGTGCCAGCAGTCAGGGACTCCTATCCTACGAGCAGTACTTC. This codes for CASSQGLLSYEQYF.

The chain carries TRBV4-2 and TRBJ1-5; possible D gene TRBD1, 5 bases. The CDR3 has 14 amino acids. CDR1 and CDR2 (germline): LGHNA, YNFKEQ. With 1 base removed from V and 2 bases from J, the gap between germline ends came to 6 bases. The CDR3 region has the DNA TGTGCCAGCAGCCAAGGGGACGGCAATCAGCCCCAGCATTTT. As protein: CASSQGDGNQPQHF.

Only a few counts were recorded for this clonotype. The V and J genes are TRBV12-3 or TRBV12-4 and TRBJ2-1; D is perhaps TRBD2 (5 bases). Trimming removed 3 bases from V and 2 bases from J, with 8 bases in between. This CDR3 is 14 amino acids long. The CDR3 reads CASSFKRAYNEQFF. The DNA of the CDR3 is TGTGCCAGCAGTTTCAAGAGGGCCTACAATGAGCAGTTCTTC.

This clonotype is medium-sized in the sample. The CDR3 nucleotides read TGCGCCAGCAGCGTATCCGGGACAGAGTATGGCTACACCTTC. Its protein is CASSVSGTEYGYTF. This rearrangement joins TRBV5-1 to TRBJ1-2; 7 bases are shared with TRBD1. V was pared by 4 bases and J by 5 bases, with 8 bases of the junction left unmatched. The CDR3 sequence is 14 residues long. CDR1 is SGHRS, CDR2 YFSETQ, per germline.

This chain uses TRBV20-1 with TRBJ1-5, with TRBD1 as a possible D gene (5 bases). Germline assignment: CDR1 DFQATT and CDR2 SNEGSKA (reference sequence). V lost 5 bases, J lost 1 base, and 12 bases lay in between. There are 14 residues in the CDR3. CDR3 coding DNA: TGCAGTGCTCGGGAGGGGAGAAGCAATCAGCCCCAGCATTTT. Protein sequence: CSAREGRSNQPQHF.

This chain's CDR3 is CASSLGAYGQPQHF. The CDR3 nucleotides read TGTGCCAGCAGTTTAGGGGCTTATGGACAGCCCCAGCATTTT. The chain employs TRBV27 and TRBJ1-5, with a weak D call TRBD1 (5 bases). V gave up 2 bases and J gave up 7 bases, with 12 bases separating them. Germline values: CDR1 MNHEY, CDR2 SMNVEV (reference sequence). The CDR3 sequence is 14 residues long.

The sample holds a few counts of this clonotype. The chain carries TRBV12-3 or TRBV12-4 and TRBJ2-7; TRBD1 matches at 7 bases. The CDR3 has 13 residues. V lost 6 bases to trimming and J lost 4 bases; unmatched junction nucleotides: 6. In DNA, the CDR3 is TGTGCCAGCAGATCACAGGGGAAGTACGAGCAGTACTTC. This codes for CASRSQGKYEQYF.

The chain recombines TRBV27 with TRBJ2-3; D possibly corresponds to TRBD2 (7 bases). Germline V gene sequence: CDR1 MNHEY, CDR2 SMNVEV (reference sequence). Trimming left V 2 bases short and J 8 bases short, with 17 bases between. CDR3 size: 15 residues. For the CDR3, the DNA is TGTGCCAGCAGTTTACGGTGCGGGGGCAGGGGTACGCAGTATTTT. It specifies CASSLRCGGRGTQYF.

The V call is TRBV2, the J call TRBJ1-2; possible D gene TRBD1, 6 bases. CDR3 size: 12 residues. CDR1 and CDR2 (germline): SNHLY, FYNNEI. The V end was cut by 9 bases, the J end by 4 bases, with 12 bases between. CDR3 residues: CARNRVCYGYTF. Written as DNA, the CDR3 is TGTGCCAGGAACAGGGTTTGCTATGGCTACACCTTC. Drawing the rest from reference TRBV2 and TRBJ1-2, the complete variable domain is EPEVTQTPSHQVTQMGQEVILRCVPISNHLYFYWYRQILGQKVEFLVSFYNNEISEKSEIFDDQFSVERPDGSNFTLKIRSTKLEDSAMYFCARNRVCYGYTFGSGTRLTVV.

With respect to this clonotype: Mismatch with germline at one junction end may stem from a read error. The chain is built from TRBV12-3 or TRBV12-4 and TRBJ2-3; 8 bases agree with TRBD1. CDR3 size: 16 residues. CDR3 nucleotides: TGTGCCAGCAGTGGGGACAGGTCCCTTCCCACAGATGCGCAGTATTTT. Its protein product is CASSGDRSLPTDAQYF.

Comment on this clonotype: This sequence may be a read error, since a much larger clone differs from it by one base. This sequence joins TRBV24-1 and TRBJ1-2; tentative D call: TRBD1 (5 bases). This CDR3 spans 12 amino acids. Germline lookup yields CDR1 KGHDR and CDR2 SFDVKD. Between the trimmed V and J ends, which lost 9 bases and 6 bases, there was a span of 13 bases. The CDR3 nucleotides are TGTGCCACCGCCTGGATAGGGGATGGCTACACCTTC. This gives the protein CATAWIGDGYTF.

Details on this clonotype: A much larger clone lies one base from this, so it may be a read error. The chain carries TRBV9 and TRBJ2-3; 11 bases line up with TRBD2. Germline loops: CDR1 SGDLS, CDR2 YYNGEE. This CDR3 comprises 14 residues. J gave up 13 bases and V 7 bases, and 14 bases lay outside the gene matches. The CDR3 region is CASGAPGLAGKKYF. CDR3 sequence (DNA): TGTGCCAGCGGCGCACCAGGACTAGCGGGTAAAAAGTATTTT.

By sample fraction, this clonotype is medium-sized. The CDR3 DNA sequence: TGTGCCAGCAGCCAAGATCACCGCCCGGATACGCAGTATTTT. This encodes CASSQDHRPDTQYF. The chain employs TRBV4-2 and TRBJ2-3; D unresolved. CDR1 is LGHNA and CDR2 is YNFKEQ in the germline V gene. The V and J ends lost 0 bases and 6 bases respectively, with 10 bases between them. The CDR3 covers 14 residues.

Note on this clonotype: A single base separates this from a much larger clone, so it may be a read error. Since no conserved phenylalanine or tryptophan closes the CDR3, a read error is the likely cause. CDR3 protein: CASSHRTSGVTDTQYL. The DNA of the CDR3 is TGCGCCAGCAGTCATCGGACTAGCGGGGTCACAGATACGCAGTATCTT. The J gene is TRBJ2-3, the V gene TRBV5-1, with 12 positions matching TRBD2. The CDR3 length is 16 residues. With 5 bases clipped from V and 2 bases from J, the junction kept 6 bases outside the gene matches. Germline V gene sequence: CDR1 SGHRS, CDR2 YFSETQ.

This clonotype came up once. The V gene is TRBV6-1, the J gene TRBJ1-5; TRBD1 agrees at 9 bases. V gave up 7 bases and J gave up 5 bases; unmatched junction bases: 9. The CDR3 covers 15 residues. Germline V gives CDR1 MNHNS, CDR2 SASEGT. CDR3 residues: CASIITGGRDQPQHF. DNA for the CDR3: TGTGCCAGCATTATTACAGGGGGCAGAGATCAGCCCCAGCATTTT.

This clonotype is categorized as medium-sized. The V call is TRBV4-3, the J call TRBJ2-7, with TRBD2 matching over 7 bases. In germline, CDR1 is LGHNA, CDR2 YSLEER. V shed 2 bases and J 3 bases; nucleotides not matched to a gene: 7. The length of the CDR3 is 15 residues. CDR3 DNA sequence: TGCGCCAGCAGCCAATCCCTTCGGGACTACTACGAGCAGTACTTC. Translated: CASSQSLRDYYEQYF.

This chain connects TRBV6-6 to TRBJ1-2; D possibly corresponds to TRBD1 (5 bases). This CDR3 has 15 amino acids. Trimming shortened V by 4 bases and J by 4 bases, and 16 bases separated the two germline ends. Germline V lookup: CDR1 MNHNY, CDR2 SVGAGI (reference sequence). CDR3 nucleotides: TGTGCCAGCAGTTGCGGGGTCAGGGCCTCCTATGGCTACACCTTC. This translates into CASSCGVRASYGYTF.

About this clonotype: At one boundary the junction diverges from the germline segment, which might be a read error. CDR3 sequence (DNA): TGTGTCAGCAGTCAGAAAGGTATGAACACTGAAGCTTTCTTT. Translation gives CVSSQKGMNTEAFF. The J gene is TRBJ1-1, the V gene TRBV4-2; D ambiguous. Germline lookup yields CDR1 LGHNA and CDR2 YNFKEQ. The CDR3 sequence is 14 residues long.

The gene calls are TRBV5-1 and TRBJ2-7, with D possibly matching TRBD1 (5 bases). CDR1 and CDR2 from the germline V gene are SGHRS and YFSETQ. Between the trimmed V and J ends, which lost 4 bases and 3 bases, there was a span of 11 bases. The CDR3 length is 13 residues. CDR3 protein: CASSADSRYEQYF. CDR3 coding DNA: TGCGCCAGCAGCGCCGACAGCCGCTACGAGCAGTACTTC.

There are a few counts of this clonotype. The V gene is TRBV5-1, the J gene TRBJ2-3; D not resolved. The CDR3 contains 12 residues. Germline values: CDR1 SGHRS, CDR2 YFSETQ. V gave up 5 bases and J gave up 4 bases, with 8 bases separating them. CDR3 DNA: TGCGCCAGCAGGAAAGCCGCAGATACGCAGTATTTT. It yields the protein CASRKAADTQYF.

The sample holds a few counts of this clonotype. V usage is TRBV19 and J usage is TRBJ2-7, with 8 bases aligning to TRBD1. The CDR3 runs to 15 residues. CDR1 and CDR2 (germline): LNHDA, SQIVND (reference sequence). The V gene end was trimmed by 4 bases and the J gene end by 1 base; junction bases not matched to a gene: 6. This chain's CDR3 is CASSTPQGASYEQYF. The DNA of the CDR3 is TGTGCCAGTAGTACCCCGCAGGGGGCATCCTACGAGCAGTACTTC.

This clonotype was observed a few times. The chain employs TRBV10-3 and TRBJ2-4; D possibly uses TRBD1 or TRBD2 (6 bases each). CDR1 and CDR2 from the germline V gene are ENHRY and SYGVKD. There are 15 residues in the CDR3. Trimming left V 5 bases short and J 3 bases short, with 14 bases between. CDR3 in amino acids: CAISTGAGGKNIQYF. The CDR3 coding sequence is TGTGCCATCAGTACGGGGGCCGGAGGCAAAAACATTCAGTACTTC.